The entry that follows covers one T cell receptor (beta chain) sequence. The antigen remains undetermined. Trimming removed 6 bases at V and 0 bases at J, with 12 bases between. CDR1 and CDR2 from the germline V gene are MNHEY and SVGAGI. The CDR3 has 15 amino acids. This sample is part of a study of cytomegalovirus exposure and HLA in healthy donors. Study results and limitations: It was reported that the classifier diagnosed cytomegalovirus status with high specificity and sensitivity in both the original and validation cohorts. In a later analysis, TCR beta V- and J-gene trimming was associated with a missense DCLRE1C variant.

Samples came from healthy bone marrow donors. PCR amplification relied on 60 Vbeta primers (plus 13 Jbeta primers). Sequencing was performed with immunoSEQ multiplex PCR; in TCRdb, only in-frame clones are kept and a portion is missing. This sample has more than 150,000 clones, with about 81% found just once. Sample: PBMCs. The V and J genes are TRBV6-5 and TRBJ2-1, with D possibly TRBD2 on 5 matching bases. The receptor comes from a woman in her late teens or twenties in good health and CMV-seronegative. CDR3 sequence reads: CASSISESSYNEQFF. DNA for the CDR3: TGTGCCAGCAGCATTAGCGAGAGCTCCTACAATGAGCAGTTCTTC.